Below are 3 T cell receptor beta chains sequenced from a single sample in a study of T cell responses to AZD1222 COVID-19 vaccine. Sequenced by immunoSEQ multiplex PCR; TCRdb stores in-frame clones only, minus some. The sample has 110,000 or so clones, 85% to 90% seen once. Sample: peripheral blood, taken on day 0 of AZD1222 vaccination. The receptors derive from an adult in good health.

This clone occurred a few times. The V call is TRBV28, the J call TRBJ1-5; D unclear. This CDR3 region has 13 residues. Deletions cut 8 bases from V and 2 bases from J, with 10 bases between. The germline gives CDR1 MDHEN, CDR2 SYDVKM. CDR3: CASWGFGNQPQHF. CDR3 sequence (DNA): TGTGCCAGCTGGGGATTTGGCAATCAGCCCCAGCATTTT.

The chain combines TRBV4-1 with TRBJ2-3; D may match TRBD1 or TRBD2 (5 bases each). V dropped 0 bases and J dropped 6 bases, with 13 bases sitting between them. From germline, CDR1 is MGHRA and CDR2 YSYEKL. CDR3 length equals 15 residues. The CDR3 DNA reads as TGCGCCAGCAGCCAAGATGGGGGTGGCCGGGATACGCAGTATTTT. Its translation: CASSQDGGGRDTQYF.

This clone was seen just once. The V call is TRBV3-1 (or the pseudogene TRBV3-2), the J call TRBJ2-5, with D maybe TRBD2 (5 bases). The germline gives CDR1 LGHDT, CDR2 YNNKEL (reference sequence). Trimming removed 5 bases from V and 8 bases from J, with 18 bases in between. This CDR3 has 14 amino acids. The CDR3 reads CASSEKGRSGTQYF. The CDR3 coding sequence is TGTGCCAGCAGCGAAAAGGGTCGGTCGGGAACCCAGTACTTC.